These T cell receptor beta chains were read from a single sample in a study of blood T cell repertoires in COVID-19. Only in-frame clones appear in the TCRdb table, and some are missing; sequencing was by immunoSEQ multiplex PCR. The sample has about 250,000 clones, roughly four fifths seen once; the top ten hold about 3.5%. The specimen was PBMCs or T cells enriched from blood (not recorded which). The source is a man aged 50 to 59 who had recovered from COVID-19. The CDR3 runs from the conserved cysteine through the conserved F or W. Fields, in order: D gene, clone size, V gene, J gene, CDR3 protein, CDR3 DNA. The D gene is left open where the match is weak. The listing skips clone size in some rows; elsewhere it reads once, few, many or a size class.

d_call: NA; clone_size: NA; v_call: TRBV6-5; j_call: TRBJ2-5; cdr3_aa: CASSRSVRETQYF; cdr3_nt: TGTGCCAGCAGTCGGAGTGTTAGAGAGACCCAGTACTTC
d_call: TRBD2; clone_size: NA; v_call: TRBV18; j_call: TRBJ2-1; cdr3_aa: CASSPFLAGGDNEQFF; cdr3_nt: TGTGCCAGCTCCCCATTCCTAGCGGGGGGCGACAATGAGCAGTTCTTC
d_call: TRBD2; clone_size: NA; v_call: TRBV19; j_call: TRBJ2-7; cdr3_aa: CASTPREGDSYEQYF; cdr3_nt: TGTGCCAGTACTCCTCGGGAGGGCGACTCCTACGAGCAGTACTTC
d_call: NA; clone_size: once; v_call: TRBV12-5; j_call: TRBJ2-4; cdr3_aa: CASGPPQGRETF; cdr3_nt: TGTGCTAGTGGTCCACCTCAGGGACGGGAGACGTTC
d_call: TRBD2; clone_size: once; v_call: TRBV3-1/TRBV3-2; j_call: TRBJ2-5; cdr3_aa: CASSRPPGLAYRRHGETQYF; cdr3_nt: TGTGCCAGCAGCCGGCCGCCGGGACTAGCGTACAGAAGGCACGGAGAGACCCAGTACTTC
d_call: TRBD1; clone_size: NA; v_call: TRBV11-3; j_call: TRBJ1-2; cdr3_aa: CASSSRDRGRGYYGYTF; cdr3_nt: TGTGCCAGCAGCTCCCGGGACAGGGGGCGCGGGTACTATGGCTACACCTTC
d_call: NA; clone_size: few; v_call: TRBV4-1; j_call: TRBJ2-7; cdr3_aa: CASSRGTGVSYEQYF; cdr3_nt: TGCGCCAGCAGCCGGGGGACTGGGGTCTCCTACGAGCAGTACTTC
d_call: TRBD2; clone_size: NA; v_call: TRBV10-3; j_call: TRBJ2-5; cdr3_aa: CAISENVAGGRETQYF; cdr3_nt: TGTGCCATCAGTGAGAATGTAGCGGGAGGACGAGAGACCCAGTACTTC
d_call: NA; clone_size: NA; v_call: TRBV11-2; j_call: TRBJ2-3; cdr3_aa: CASSLDGTSTDTQYF; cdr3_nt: TGTGCCAGCAGCTTAGATGGCACCTCCACAGATACGCAGTATTTT
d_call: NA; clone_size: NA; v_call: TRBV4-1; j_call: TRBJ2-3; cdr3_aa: CASSQERGADTQYF; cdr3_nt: TGCGCCAGCAGCCAAGAGCGGGGAGCAGATACGCAGTATTTT
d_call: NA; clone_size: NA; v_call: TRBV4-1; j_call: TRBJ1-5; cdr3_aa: CASSQDYSNQPQHF; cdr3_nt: TGCGCCAGCAGCCAAGATTATAGCAATCAGCCCCAGCATTTT
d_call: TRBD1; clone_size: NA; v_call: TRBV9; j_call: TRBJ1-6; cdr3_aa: CASSAGTGNYNSPLHF; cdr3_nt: TGTGCCAGCAGCGCAGGGACAGGAAACTATAATTCACCCCTCCACTTT
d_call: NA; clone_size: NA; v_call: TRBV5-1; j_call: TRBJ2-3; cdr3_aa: CASTRTLGGSRTDTQYF; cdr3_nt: TGCGCCAGCACCCGGACGTTAGGCGGGTCACGCACAGATACGCAGTATTTT
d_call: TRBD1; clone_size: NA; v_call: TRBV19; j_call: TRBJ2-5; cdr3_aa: CASSARQGLTETQYF; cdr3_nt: TGTGCCAGTAGTGCCCGACAGGGGCTAACAGAGACCCAGTACTTC
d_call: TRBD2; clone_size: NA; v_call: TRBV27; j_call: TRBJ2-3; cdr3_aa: CASSLWTSGTTQYF; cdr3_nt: TGTGCCAGCAGTCTCTGGACTAGCGGGACGACGCAGTATTTT
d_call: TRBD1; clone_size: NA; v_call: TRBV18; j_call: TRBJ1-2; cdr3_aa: CASSPLNRGFLYGYTF; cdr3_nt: TGTGCCAGCTCACCACTCAACAGGGGGTTTCTCTATGGCTACACCTTC